These 22 T cell receptor beta chains were sequenced from one sample in a study of OX40 agonist ivuxolimab in advanced cancers. Measured with immunoSEQ multiplex PCR; TCRdb has only the in-frame clones, and not every one. The sample carries about 19,000 clones, around four fifths recorded once. Here the sequenced sample was CD4+ or CD8+ T cells sorted from blood, taken in a trial of the OX40 agonist ivuxolimab. Receptors were obtained from an adult with an advanced solid tumor such as melanoma, head and neck, liver or kidney cancer.

On this clone itself: Distinct nucleotide sequences in the sample also encode this CDR3. The chain recombines TRBV5-4 with TRBJ2-7; the D gene is possibly TRBD2 (5 bases). The length of the CDR3 is 15 residues. Germline-derived CDR1 and CDR2 are SGHNT and YYREEE (reference sequence). V shed 0 bases and J shed 3 bases, with 13 bases lying between them. For the CDR3, the DNA is TGTGCCAGCAGCTTGGGGCGCGGGCCTGGCTACGAGCAGTACTTC. This encodes CASSLGRGPGYEQYF.

The chain employs TRBV28 and TRBJ2-1; D possibly corresponds to TRBD2 (5 bases). Trimming removed 7 bases from V and 1 base from J, with 11 bases in between. Looked up from germline, CDR1 is MDHEN and CDR2 is SYDVKM. The CDR3 is 14 amino acids. The CDR3 nucleotides are TGTGCCAGCACGCGTCGGGGTTCCTACAATGAGCAGTTCTTC. Its protein product is CASTRRGSYNEQFF.

This chain uses TRBV6-5 with TRBJ2-7; possibly TRBD1 for D (5 bases). V gave up 2 bases and J gave up 1 base, with 15 bases separating them. The CDR3 loop spans 16 amino acids. In germline, CDR1 is MNHEY, CDR2 SVGAGI. The CDR3 nucleotides read TGTGCCAGCAGTTACGGATGGTCCCAGGGATCCTACGAGCAGTACTTC. Translated, it gives CASSYGWSQGSYEQYF.

The rearrangement uses TRBV9 and TRBJ2-1; 14 bases match TRBD2. Germline loops: CDR1 SGDLS, CDR2 YYNGEE. The ends lost 3 bases at V and 3 bases at J; junction bases unmatched: 14. The CDR3 is made up of 20 amino acids. DNA of the CDR3: TGTGCCAGCAGCGCACGCCCCCTGACTAGCGGGAGGGCCCTCTACAATGAGCAGTTCTTC. The encoded protein is CASSARPLTSGRALYNEQFF. The variable domain in full, with the rest retrieved from reference TRBV9 and TRBJ2-1, is DSGVTQTPKHLITATGQRVTLRCSPRSGDLSVYWYQQSLDQGLQFLIQYYNGEERAKGNILERFSAQQFPDLHSELNLSSLELGDSALYFCASSARPLTSGRALYNEQFFGPGTRLTVL.

In this sample, this clone turned up a few times. V usage is TRBV7-2 and J usage is TRBJ1-2; D is uncertain. This CDR3 has 14 amino acids. The V and J ends lost 6 bases and 5 bases respectively, with 16 bases between them. Germline CDR1 reads SGHTA; CDR2 reads FQGNSA. The CDR3 is CASRTDSLFYGYTF. DNA for the CDR3: TGTGCCAGCAGGACCGATTCCCTTTTTTATGGCTACACCTTC.

Only a few counts were recorded for this clone. Compared with germline, one end of the junction differs, possibly owing to a read error. V and J are TRBV5-3 and TRBJ2-1, with TRBD1 identical over 9 bases. Being an ORF, TRBV5-3 has a function that is uncertain. The CDR3 contains 14 residues. The CDR3 spells CASSSYRGLDEQFF. For the CDR3, the DNA is TGTGCCAGCAGCTCCTACAGGGGGCTGGATGAGCAGTTCTTC.

The chain has TRBV28 and TRBJ1-2; TRBD1 aligns across 7 bases. Germline values: CDR1 MDHEN, CDR2 SYDVKM. Trimming cost V 5 bases and J 4 bases; bases outside gene matches: 10. The CDR3 spans 15 residues. The CDR3 loop is CASSPGGQQTYGYTF. CDR3 nucleotides: TGTGCCAGCAGTCCAGGGGGTCAACAGACCTATGGCTACACCTTC.

The chain uses TRBV9 and TRBJ2-7, with 7 bases identical to TRBD2. Germline trimming cut 2 bases from V and 4 bases from J; bases unmatched to any gene: 9. CDR1 SGDLS and CDR2 YYNGEE come from the germline V gene. CDR3 length: 15 amino acids. The CDR3 DNA follows: TGTGCCAGCAGCGTCTCTGACGCGGGGGATTACGAGCAGTACTTC. Protein: CASSVSDAGDYEQYF.

The rearrangement links TRBV7-6 to TRBJ2-3, with D perhaps matching TRBD1 (6 bases). Per germline, CDR1 SGHVS and CDR2 FNYEAQ. Trimming shortened V by 5 bases and J by 11 bases, and 14 bases separated the two germline ends. This CDR3 region has 12 residues. The CDR3 DNA sequence: TGTGCCAGCAGCGGCAGCACAGGGCGGCAGTATTTT. Its translation is CASSGSTGRQYF.

DNA of the CDR3: TGTGCCAGCAGCCAAGAATGGGGCTGGGCGGGAGGGAGTCAGTACGAGCAGTACTTC. This encodes CASSQEWGWAGGSQYEQYF. The chain is built from TRBV4-2 and TRBJ2-7; 9 bases fit TRBD2. In germline, CDR1 is LGHNA, CDR2 YNFKEQ. The CDR3 sequence is 19 residues long. V was clipped by 0 bases and J by 4 bases; unmatched bases: 16.

The chain couples TRBV9 to TRBJ2-7; TRBD1 matches 11 bases. V dropped 3 bases and J dropped 5; count of bases not matched to a gene: 10. The CDR3 is 16 amino acids. Germline CDR1 and CDR2: SGDLS and YYNGEE. The CDR3 is CASSGGGTGGTHEQYF. CDR3 DNA sequence: TGTGCCAGCAGCGGAGGGGGGACAGGGGGGACCCACGAGCAGTACTTC.

This chain uses TRBV4-3 with TRBJ2-1; 13 nucleotides line up with TRBD2. The germline V gene encodes CDR1 LGHNA and CDR2 YSLEER. The V segment lost 4 bases and the J segment 0 bases; nucleotides outside the gene matches: 6. The CDR3 totals 18 residues. CDR3 coding DNA: TGCGCCAGCAGCCCCCGGACTAGCGGGGGCAGCTCCTACAATGAGCAGTTCTTC. This encodes CASSPRTSGGSSYNEQFF.

The chain links TRBV18 to TRBJ1-5, with D unresolved. The germline CDR1 and CDR2 sequences are KGHSH and LQKENI. This CDR3 region has 13 residues. The V gene lost 3 bases and the J gene lost 8 bases, with 11 bases spanning the gap. The CDR3 bases are TGTGCCAGCTCACCCGGAGGTTACAAGCCCCAGCATTTT. This gives the protein CASSPGGYKPQHF.

This sequence joins TRBV7-9 and TRBJ2-5, with 10 bases that match TRBD2. The CDR3 totals 13 residues. Unmatched junction bases numbered 1, after V lost 8 bases and J lost 1 base. The germline V gene has CDR1 SEHNR and CDR2 FQNEAQ (reference sequence). The CDR3 DNA reads as TGTGCCAGCGCTAGCGGGGGCCAAGAGACCCAGTACTTC. Its protein is CASASGGQETQYF.

This chain joins TRBV6-5 and TRBJ2-1; D uncertain. The germline V and J ends were trimmed by 0 bases and 10 bases, with 10 bases remaining between them. CDR1 and CDR2 (germline): MNHEY, SVGAGI. The CDR3 is 13 amino acids. CDR3 loop: CASSYSPFNEQFF. The CDR3 DNA reads as TGTGCCAGCAGTTACTCGCCCTTTAACGAGCAGTTCTTC.

The CDR3 DNA follows: TGTGCCAGCAGCTCCCCAGACTCAGACAATGAGCAGTTCTTC. It codes for CASSSPDSDNEQFF. This chain links TRBV11-2 with TRBJ2-1, with D unclear. The CDR3 is made up of 14 amino acids. CDR1 SGHAT and CDR2 FQNNGV come from the germline V gene. With 4 bases removed from V and 5 bases from J, the gap between germline ends came to 12 bases.

The J gene is TRBJ2-2, the V gene TRBV4-3; TRBD1 is a possible D gene (6 bases). The CDR3 has 16 residues. Germline CDR1 LGHNA, CDR2 YSLEER. V lost 0 bases and J 2 bases, leaving 10 bases between the germline ends. The CDR3 DNA sequence: TGCGCCAGCAGCCAAGATCCGGGACATAACACCGGGGAGCTGTTTTTT. It is translated as CASSQDPGHNTGELFF.

The chain employs TRBV9 and TRBJ1-5; D call uncertain. Germline V gene sequence: CDR1 SGDLS, CDR2 YYNGEE. The V and J ends lost 0 bases and 3 bases respectively, with 10 bases between them. The CDR3 is 15 residues long. This CDR3 reads CASSVGGLYNQPQHF. CDR3 DNA sequence: TGTGCCAGCAGCGTAGGTGGACTGTACAATCAGCCCCAGCATTTT.

This clone was detected a few times. V usage is TRBV9 and J usage is TRBJ2-5; 8 positions agree with TRBD1. V shed 2 bases, J shed 3 bases, and the junction held 3 bases outside the gene matches. The CDR3 totals 14 residues. CDR1 is SGDLS, CDR2 YYNGEE, per germline. In DNA, the CDR3 is TGTGCCAGCAGCGTCGACAGGGGTAAAGAGACCCAGTACTTC. Protein sequence: CASSVDRGKETQYF.

CDR3 loop: CASSPSRDRGLNTGELFF. The CDR3 nucleotides are TGTGCCAGCAGCCCGTCCCGGGACAGGGGGCTTAACACCGGGGAGCTGTTTTTT. The chain is built from TRBV7-3 and TRBJ2-2; 12 bases map to TRBD1. Trimming at V came to 5 bases and at J to 2 bases, leaving 9 bases not matched to a gene. There are 18 residues in the CDR3. Germline CDR1 is SGHTA and CDR2 is FQGTGA.

The chain links TRBV6-7 to TRBJ1-3; the D gene is possibly TRBD1 (5 bases). TRBV6-7 is an open reading frame, and its role is uncertain. The CDR3 runs to 16 residues. V lost 0 bases to trimming and J lost 0 bases, with 9 bases between them. In DNA, the CDR3 is TGTGCCAGCAGTTACTCTGGCAGGGACTCTGGAAACACCATATATTTT. Translated: CASSYSGRDSGNTIYF.

The chain combines TRBV6-8 with TRBJ1-3, with D hard to call. Germline V gene sequence: CDR1 MNHGY, CDR2 SAAAGT. The CDR3 has 14 amino acids. The V and J ends lost 6 bases and 0 bases respectively, with 9 bases between them. This CDR3 reads CASSRSDSGNTIYF. The DNA of the CDR3 is TGTGCCAGCAGCCGCTCCGACTCTGGAAACACCATATATTTT.